A single T cell receptor beta chain is shown here with its context. Other DNA sequences of this sample code for an identical CDR3. PCR amplification relied on 60 Vbeta primers (plus 13 Jbeta primers). Method: immunoSEQ multiplex PCR; TCRdb's copy keeps in-frame clones and lacks some. The sample has roughly 190,000 clones, 60% to 80% seen once. The data were obtained in a study of cytomegalovirus exposure and HLA in healthy donors. Germline assignment: CDR1 LGHNA and CDR2 YSLEER. Trimming took 0 bases from V and 5 from J, leaving 7 bases between them. This CDR3 spans 14 amino acids. Sequencing used PBMCs. The chain is built from TRBV4-3 and TRBJ2-2; D is perhaps TRBD1 (5 bases). This sequence was found in a man aged 35 to 55 in good health and CMV-seronegative. The DNA for the CDR3 is TGCGCCAGCAGCCAAGATAGGGGAACCGGGGAGCTGTTTTTT. This sequence encodes CASSQDRGTGELFF.